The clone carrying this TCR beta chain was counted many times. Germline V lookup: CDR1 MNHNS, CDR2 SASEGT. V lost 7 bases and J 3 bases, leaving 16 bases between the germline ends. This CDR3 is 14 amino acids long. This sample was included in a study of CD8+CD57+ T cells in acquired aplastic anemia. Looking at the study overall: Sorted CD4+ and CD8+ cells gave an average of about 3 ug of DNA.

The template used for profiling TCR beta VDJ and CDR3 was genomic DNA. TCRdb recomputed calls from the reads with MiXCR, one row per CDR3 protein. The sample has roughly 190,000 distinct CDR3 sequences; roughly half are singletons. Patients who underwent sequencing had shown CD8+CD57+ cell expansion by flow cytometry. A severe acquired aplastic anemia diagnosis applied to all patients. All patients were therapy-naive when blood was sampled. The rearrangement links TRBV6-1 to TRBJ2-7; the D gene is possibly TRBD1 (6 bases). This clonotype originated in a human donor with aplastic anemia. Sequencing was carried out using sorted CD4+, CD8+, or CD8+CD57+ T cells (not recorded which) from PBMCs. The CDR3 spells CASTLAGEYYEQYF. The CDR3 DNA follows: TGTGCCAGCACCCTAGCAGGGGAGTACTACGAGCAGTACTTC.